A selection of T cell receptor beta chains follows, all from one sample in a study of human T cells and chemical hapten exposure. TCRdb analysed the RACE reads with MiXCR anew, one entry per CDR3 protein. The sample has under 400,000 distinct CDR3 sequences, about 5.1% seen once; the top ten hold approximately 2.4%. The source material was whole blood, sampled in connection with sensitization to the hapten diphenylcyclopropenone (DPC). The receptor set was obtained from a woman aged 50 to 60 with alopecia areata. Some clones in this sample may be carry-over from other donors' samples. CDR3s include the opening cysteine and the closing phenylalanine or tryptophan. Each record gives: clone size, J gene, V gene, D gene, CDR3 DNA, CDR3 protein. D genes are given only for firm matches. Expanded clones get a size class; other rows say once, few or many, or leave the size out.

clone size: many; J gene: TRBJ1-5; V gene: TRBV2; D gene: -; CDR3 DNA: TGTGCCAGCAGTGACTCATTCAATCAGCCCCAGCATTTT; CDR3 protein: CASSDSFNQPQHF
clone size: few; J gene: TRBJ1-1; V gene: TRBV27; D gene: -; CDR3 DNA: TGTGCCAGCAGTTTATCAGTAGAAGGACCTGAAGCTTTCTTT; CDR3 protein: CASSLSVEGPEAFF
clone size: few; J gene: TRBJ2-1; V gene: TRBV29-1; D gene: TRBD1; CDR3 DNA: TGCAGCGATACCAGCCGGGACAGCCCCTACAATGAGCAGTTCTTC; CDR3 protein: CSDTSRDSPYNEQFF
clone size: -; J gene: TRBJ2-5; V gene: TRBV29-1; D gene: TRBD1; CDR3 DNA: TGCAGCGCCGATGGACAGGCCCAAGAGACCCAGTACTTC; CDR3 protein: CSADGQAQETQYF
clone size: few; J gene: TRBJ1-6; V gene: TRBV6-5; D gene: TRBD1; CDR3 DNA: TGTGCCAGCAAAAGACAGGGGACGGTATATTCACCCCTCCACTTT; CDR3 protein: CASKRQGTVYSPLHF
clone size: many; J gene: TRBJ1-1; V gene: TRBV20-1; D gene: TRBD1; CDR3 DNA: TGCAGTGCTAGAACAGGGGGGCTGAACACTGAAGCTTTCTTT; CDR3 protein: CSARTGGLNTEAFF
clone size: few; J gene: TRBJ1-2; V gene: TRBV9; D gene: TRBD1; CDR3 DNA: TGTGCCAGCAGCGGGACAGGCAGCGGCTACACCTTC; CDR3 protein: CASSGTGSGYTF
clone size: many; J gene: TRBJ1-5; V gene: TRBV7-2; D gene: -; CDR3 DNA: TGTGCCAGCAGCTCCTCGACCCGGCAGCCCCAGCATTTT; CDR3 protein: CASSSSTRQPQHF
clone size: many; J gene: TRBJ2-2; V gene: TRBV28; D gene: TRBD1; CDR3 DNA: TGTGCCAGCATGGGACAGGGGTCCACCGGGGAGCTGTTTTTT; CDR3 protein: CASMGQGSTGELFF
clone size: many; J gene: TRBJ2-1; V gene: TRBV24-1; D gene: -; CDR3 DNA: TGTGCCACCAGTGATATGCAGGATGAGCAGTTCTTC; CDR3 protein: CATSDMQDEQFF
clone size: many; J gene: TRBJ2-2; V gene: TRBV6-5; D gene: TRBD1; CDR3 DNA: TGTGCCAGCACCCTACAGGGGGCGAACACCGGGGAGCTGTTTTTT; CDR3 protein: CASTLQGANTGELFF
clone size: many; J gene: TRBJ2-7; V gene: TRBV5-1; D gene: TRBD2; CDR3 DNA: TGCGCCAGCAGCTTGGTTGGTGGCGGGGGGGCCGGCGAGCAGTACTTC; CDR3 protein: CASSLVGGGGAGEQYF
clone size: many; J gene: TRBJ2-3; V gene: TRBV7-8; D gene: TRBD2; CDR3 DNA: TGTGCCAGCAGCCGGACTAGCGGGAACAAAAATACGCAGTATTTT; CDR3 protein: CASSRTSGNKNTQYF
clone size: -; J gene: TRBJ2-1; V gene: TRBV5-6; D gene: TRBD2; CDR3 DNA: TGTGCCAGCACCTGGGGGGAGGGCTCCTACAATGAGCAGTTCTTC; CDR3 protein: CASTWGEGSYNEQFF
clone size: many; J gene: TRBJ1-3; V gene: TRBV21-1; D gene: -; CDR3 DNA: TGTGCCAGCAGCCTCGGCCTCGTAGGAAACACCATATATTTT; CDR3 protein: CASSLGLVGNTIYF
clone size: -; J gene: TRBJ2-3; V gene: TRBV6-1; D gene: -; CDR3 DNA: TGTGCCAGCTGGCGGTCTGGGACAGATACGCAGTATTTT; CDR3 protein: CASWRSGTDTQYF
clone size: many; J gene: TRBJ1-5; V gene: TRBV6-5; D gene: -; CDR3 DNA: TGTGCCAGCAAAGGCGTGCAGATCATTAATTGCAATCAGCCCCAGCATTTT; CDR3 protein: CASKGVQIINCNQPQHF
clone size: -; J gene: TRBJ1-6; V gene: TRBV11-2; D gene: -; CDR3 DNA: TGTGCCAGCAGCCTAACAGGGCTTTCACCCCTCCACTTT; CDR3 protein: CASSLTGLSPLHF
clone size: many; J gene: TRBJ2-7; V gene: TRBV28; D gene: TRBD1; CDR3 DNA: TGTGCCAGCAGTTTTCGCCGGGACAGGAGATCCTACGAGCAGTACTTC; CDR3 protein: CASSFRRDRRSYEQYF
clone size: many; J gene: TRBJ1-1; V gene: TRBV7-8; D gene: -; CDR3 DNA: TGTGCCAGCAGCTTAACGGTAACGAGAATAGCTTTCTTT; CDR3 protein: CASSLTVTRIAFF
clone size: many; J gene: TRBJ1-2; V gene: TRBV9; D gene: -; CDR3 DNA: TGTGCCAGCGGTAATGGCTACACCTTC; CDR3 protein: CASGNGYTF
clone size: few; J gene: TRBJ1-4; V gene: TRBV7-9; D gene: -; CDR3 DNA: TGTGCCAGCAGCCAAGCTGGGTCTAATGAAAAACTGTTTTTT; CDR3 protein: CASSQAGSNEKLFF
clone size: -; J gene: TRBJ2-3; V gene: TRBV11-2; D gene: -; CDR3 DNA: TGTGCCAGCAGCTTAGAGGGACCTGGCACAGATACGCAGTATTTT; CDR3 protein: CASSLEGPGTDTQYF
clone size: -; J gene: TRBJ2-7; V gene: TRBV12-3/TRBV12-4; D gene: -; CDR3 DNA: TGTGCCAGCAGTTTTGGGATAGGGGACTACGAGCAGTACTTC; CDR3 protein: CASSFGIGDYEQYF
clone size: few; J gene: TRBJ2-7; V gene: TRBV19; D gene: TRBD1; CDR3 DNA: TGTGCCAGTAGTATGGGGACAGATATATCCTACGAGCAGTACTTC; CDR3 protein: CASSMGTDISYEQYF
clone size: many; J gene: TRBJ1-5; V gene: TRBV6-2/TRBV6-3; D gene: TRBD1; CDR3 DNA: TGTGCCAGCAGTTACGCCGGACAGGGGCCGAATCAGCCCCAGCATTTT; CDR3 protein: CASSYAGQGPNQPQHF
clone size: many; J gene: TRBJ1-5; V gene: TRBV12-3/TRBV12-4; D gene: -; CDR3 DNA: TGTGCCAGCAGACGGGGAGAGGAATTCAGTCCCCAGCATTTT; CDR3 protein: CASRRGEEFSPQHF
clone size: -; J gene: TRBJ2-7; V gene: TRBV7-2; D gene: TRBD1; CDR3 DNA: TGTGCCAGCAGCTTGGACAGGAGTTTTGCCTACGAGCAGTACTTC; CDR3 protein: CASSLDRSFAYEQYF
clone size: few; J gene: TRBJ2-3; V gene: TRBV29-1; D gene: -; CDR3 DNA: TGCAGCGTTTCCAGGGGAATCACAGACACGCAGTATTTT; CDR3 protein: CSVSRGITDTQYF
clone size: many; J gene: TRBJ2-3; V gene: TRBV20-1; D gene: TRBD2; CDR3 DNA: TGCAGTGCGCTTCTAGCGGGAGGCCACACTAGCACAGATACGCAGTATTTT; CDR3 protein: CSALLAGGHTSTDTQYF
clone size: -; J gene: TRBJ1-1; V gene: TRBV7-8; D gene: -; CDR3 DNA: TGTGCCAGCAGCTTACCACTATACTCTGAAGCTTTCTTT; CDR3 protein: CASSLPLYSEAFF
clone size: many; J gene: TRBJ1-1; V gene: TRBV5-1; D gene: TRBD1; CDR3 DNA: TGCGCCAGCAGCTCGGGACAGACCGGTTCCACTGAAGCTTTCTTT; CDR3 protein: CASSSGQTGSTEAFF
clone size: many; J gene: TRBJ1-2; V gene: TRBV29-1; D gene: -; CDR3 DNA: TGCAGCGTTGACGGCGGAACTGGCTACACCTTC; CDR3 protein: CSVDGGTGYTF
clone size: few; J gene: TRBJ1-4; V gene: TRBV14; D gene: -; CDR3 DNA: TGTGCCAGCAGCCAAGGACATCGAGGATTGGAAGAAAAACTGTTTTTT; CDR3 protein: CASSQGHRGLEEKLFF
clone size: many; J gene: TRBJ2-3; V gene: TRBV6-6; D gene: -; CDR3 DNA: TGTGCCAGCAGTTACTTAGCAGATACGCAGTATTTT; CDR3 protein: CASSYLADTQYF
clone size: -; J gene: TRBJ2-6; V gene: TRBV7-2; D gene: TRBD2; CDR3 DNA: TGTGCCAGCAGCTTAGCAGGACTAGCGGCTGGGGCCAACGTCCTGACTTTC; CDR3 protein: CASSLAGLAAGANVLTF
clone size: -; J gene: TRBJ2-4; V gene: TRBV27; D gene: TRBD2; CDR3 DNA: TGTGCCAGCAGTTTGATAGCGGGAGCTAGAAACATTCAGTACTTC; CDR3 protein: CASSLIAGARNIQYF
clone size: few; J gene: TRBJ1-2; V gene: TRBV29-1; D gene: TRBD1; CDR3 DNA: TGCAGCGTGGAGGGGGCAAGCTATGGCTACACCTTC; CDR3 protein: CSVEGASYGYTF